This is a list of T cell receptor beta chains from one sample in a study of T cells in Graves' hyperthyroidism and ophthalmopathy. TCRdb ran MiXCR on the multiplex PCR reads and lists one entry per CDR3 protein. The data show about 580,000 distinct CDR3 sequences, around 14% seen once. Source material: blood. The receptors shown here come from a woman younger than 45 with Graves' hyperthyroidism that later progressed to Graves' ophthalmopathy. Both conserved end residues are part of each CDR3. The order of the fields is V gene, J gene, CDR3 length, CDR3 protein.

>TRBV6-1|TRBJ1-4|15
CASSESSLPGGKLFF
>TRBV27|TRBJ2-7|15
CASSLSAGGTYEQYF
>TRBV12-3/TRBV12-4|TRBJ1-1|15
CASSLGGLRDTEAFF
>TRBV2|TRBJ1-5|16
CASSEAKFWQNQPQHF
>TRBV12-3/TRBV12-4|TRBJ2-1|16
CASSSPPSGSVNEQFF
>TRBV11-3|TRBJ2-5|13
CASRGGRKETQYF
>TRBV29-1|TRBJ1-5|13
CSVEGTGNQPQHF
>TRBV12-3/TRBV12-4|TRBJ1-2|15
CASSQWGTGDYGYTF
>TRBV27|TRBJ1-6|14
CASAAGPSNSPLHF
>TRBV29-1|TRBJ2-3|14
CSVRGELGTDTQYF
>TRBV28|TRBJ2-1|16
CASSLRGMGLYNEQFF
>TRBV19|TRBJ2-3|13
CASNRGELDTQYF
>TRBV28|TRBJ2-7|15
CASSPQRGRPYEQYF
>TRBV11-3|TRBJ1-5|15
CASSLGSEAGQPQHF
>TRBV30|TRBJ1-6|14
CAWKFTDRNSPLHF
>TRBV6-2/TRBV6-3|TRBJ2-7|16
CATTGGASGANYEQYF
>TRBV24-1|TRBJ2-1|18
CATNSGLAGGGTYNEQFF
>TRBV7-9|TRBJ2-7|16
CASSLESLAAPYEQYF
>TRBV5-4|TRBJ2-7|13
CASRREGLHEQYF
>TRBV19|TRBJ2-1|14
CASSMGLAVDEQFF
>TRBV20-1|TRBJ2-7|11
CSARESLGQYF
>TRBV19|TRBJ1-1|14
CASSMESLNTEAFF
>TRBV25-1|TRBJ1-2|13
CASQRGAQTGYTF
>TRBV20-1|TRBJ2-7|12
CSAPGPSYEQYF
>TRBV9|TRBJ2-1|17
CASSVGSGLLSYNEQFF
>TRBV4-1|TRBJ2-7|16
CASSQPGTGMWYEQYF
>TRBV2|TRBJ1-2|14
CASSEDKDPYGYTF
>TRBV5-1|TRBJ2-2|12
CASSAEGGELFF
>TRBV7-2|TRBJ1-1|15
CASSFGAGLNTEAFF
>TRBV12-3/TRBV12-4|TRBJ2-5|14
CASSTNTGTETQYF
>TRBV4-2|TRBJ1-3|19
CASSQEGLQGSFSGNTIYF
>TRBV9|TRBJ2-7|16
CASSGTGTPSSYEQYF
>TRBV12-3/TRBV12-4|TRBJ1-1|17
CASSLRGGSRGKTEAFF
>TRBV7-9|TRBJ2-1|16
CASSHPPSDSYNEQFF
>TRBV6-1|TRBJ1-6|16
CASITPPGQGDSPLHF
>TRBV3-1|TRBJ2-7|15
CASSQDISRSYEQYF
>TRBV20-1|TRBJ2-6|18
CSARDRTAKPGGASVLTF
>TRBV7-9|TRBJ2-7|15
CASSLISLGHYEQYF
>TRBV11-2|TRBJ2-3|15
CASSLEFTSTDTQYF
>TRBV28|TRBJ2-3|15
CASSFSWRGADTQYF
>TRBV7-9|TRBJ2-1|17
CASSLVPSGTIYNEQFF
>TRBV20-1|TRBJ1-1|16
CSARLLGQPQNTEAFF
>TRBV29-1|TRBJ2-5|14
CSVEDTGATETQYF
>TRBV6-1|TRBJ1-1|13
CAGGTGDSTEAFF
>TRBV11-2|TRBJ2-2|12
CASSLSSGELFF
>TRBV5-6|TRBJ1-5|17
CASSLTQGYYGNQPQHF
>TRBV5-5|TRBJ2-1|16
CASSPIVAGVVNEQFF
>TRBV30|TRBJ1-2|12
CAWSVGGDGYTF
>TRBV10-3|TRBJ1-2|15
CAISPGQDPGYGYTF
>TRBV4-1|TRBJ2-1|17
CASSQEGTGGSYNEQFF
>TRBV6-1|TRBJ1-2|16
CASIQLFSSGEHGYTF
>TRBV12-3/TRBV12-4|TRBJ2-7|14
CASSFPSGGREQYF
>TRBV20-1|TRBJ2-3|18
CSARDLQRVFSSTDTQYF
>TRBV4-1|TRBJ2-1|16
CASSQVGLALSNEQFF
>TRBV3-1|TRBJ1-6|14
CASSHQGDNSPLHF
>TRBV30|TRBJ1-1|17
CAWSVYNLKDRKTEAFF
>TRBV20-1|TRBJ2-7|15
CSAHTLAGDPLEQYF
>TRBV2|TRBJ2-2|14
CASRSGSNTGELFF
>TRBV18|TRBJ2-5|15
CASSPEGNSGETQYF
>TRBV2|TRBJ2-1|15
CASSEPGRSYNEQFF